A single sample gave rise to the 6 T cell receptor beta chains below, sequenced in a study of OX40 agonist ivuxolimab in advanced cancers. Repertoires were generated with immunoSEQ multiplex PCR, while TCRdb's copy carries only in-frame clones and drops some. The table lists 83,000 or so clones, more than 85% of them singletons. The sample in question was CD4+ or CD8+ T cells sorted from blood, obtained in a trial of the OX40 agonist ivuxolimab. The source is an adult with an advanced solid tumor such as melanoma, head and neck, liver or kidney cancer.

This clone was seen just once. The CDR3 region is CASSKLAGVYYEQYF. The DNA of the CDR3 is TGTGCCAGCAGCAAATTAGCGGGAGTTTACTACGAGCAGTACTTC. The chain couples TRBV7-2 to TRBJ2-7, with TRBD2 matching 9 bases. With 5 bases clipped from V and 3 bases from J, the junction kept 8 bases outside the gene matches. This CDR3 has 15 amino acids. Germline assignment: CDR1 SGHTA and CDR2 FQGNSA.

This chain links TRBV7-2 with TRBJ2-3; 12 bases are shared with TRBD2. Germline CDR1 and CDR2: SGHTA and FQGNSA. With 3 bases clipped from V and 1 base from J, the junction kept 8 bases outside the gene matches. The CDR3 loop spans 18 amino acids. The CDR3 DNA reads as TGTGCCAGCAGCTTCCGACGGAGGACTAGCGGGGGCACAGATACGCAGTATTTT. Translated, it gives CASSFRRRTSGGTDTQYF.

The genes are TRBV27 and TRBJ2-7, with TRBD2 identical over 9 bases. Germline loops: CDR1 MNHEY, CDR2 SMNVEV (reference sequence). The trim removed 6 bases at V and 0 bases at J, leaving 6 bases unmatched. The CDR3 sequence is 15 residues long. The CDR3 is CASSRETSGSYEQYF. CDR3 DNA sequence: TGTGCCAGCAGCCGGGAGACTAGCGGCTCCTACGAGCAGTACTTC.

The V gene is TRBV7-2, the J gene TRBJ2-6, with TRBD1 identical over 8 bases. With V trimmed by 3 bases and J by 1 base, 5 bases remained unmatched. The CDR3 contains 17 residues. CDR1 SGHTA and CDR2 FQGNSA come from the germline V gene. CDR3 region: CASSFSGTGSGANVLTF. The CDR3 DNA follows: TGTGCCAGCAGCTTCTCCGGGACAGGTTCTGGGGCCAACGTCCTGACTTTC.

This clone has just one count. The rearrangement links TRBV9 to TRBJ2-1; 13 bases map to TRBD2. V was pared by 0 bases and J by 6 bases, with 0 bases of the junction left unmatched. The CDR3 spans 15 residues. Germline values: CDR1 SGDLS, CDR2 YYNGEE. The CDR3 region has the DNA TGTGCCAGCAGCGTAGGACTAGCGGGAGGCAATGAGCAGTTCTTC. This encodes CASSVGLAGGNEQFF. Filled out from reference TRBV9 and TRBJ2-1, the complete variable domain reads DSGVTQTPKHLITATGQRVTLRCSPRSGDLSVYWYQQSLDQGLQFLIQYYNGEERAKGNILERFSAQQFPDLHSELNLSSLELGDSALYFCASSVGLAGGNEQFFGPGTRLTVL.

This chain links TRBV18 with TRBJ2-5; D is ambiguous. The CDR3 is 15 residues long. CDR1 and CDR2 from the germline V gene are KGHSH and LQKENI. The V gene lost 2 bases and the J gene lost 1 base, with 11 bases spanning the gap. The CDR3 bases are TGTGCCAGCTCACCAACCGTCCGGGTCCAAGAGACCCAGTACTTC. Translated: CASSPTVRVQETQYF. Full variable domain (rest looked up from reference TRBV18 and TRBJ2-5): NAGVMQNPRHLVRRRGQEARLRCSPMKGHSHVYWYRQLPEEGLKFMVYLQKENIIDESGMPKERFSAEFPKEGPSILRIQQVVRGDSAAYFCASSPTVRVQETQYFGPGTRLLVL.